This record looks at one T cell receptor (beta chain) sequence and its context. Its cognate antigen is unknown. This entry comes from a study of cytomegalovirus exposure and HLA in healthy donors. Whereas donors were nominally healthy upon sampling, unrecorded immune exposures were probable. Study-wide points: As a later analysis showed, several of the most significant clusters appeared to be linked to common viral pathogens. The authors confirmed in vitro that three CMV-associated chains were specific for CMV antigens. The study listed roughly 150 cytomegalovirus-associated TCR beta chains.

13 Jbeta primers and 60 Vbeta primers were used for the PCR. Using immunoSEQ multiplex PCR, the repertoire was profiled, and TCRdb retains in-frame clones only, with some absent. Of roughly 120,000 clones listed, about 73% are singletons. Sequencing used PBMCs. This clonotype originated in a woman aged 50 to 60 in good health and CMV-seropositive.

CDR3 DNA: TGTGCCAGCGACCCCAGGGCTGGGGCCGCCGGGGAGCTGTTTTTT. Translation: CASDPRAGAAGELFF. The chain has TRBV6-1 and TRBJ2-2; the D gene is possibly TRBD1 (5 bases). V lost 8 bases to trimming and J lost 6 bases, with 19 bases between them. Germline CDR1 MNHNS, CDR2 SASEGT. The CDR3 sequence is 15 residues long.